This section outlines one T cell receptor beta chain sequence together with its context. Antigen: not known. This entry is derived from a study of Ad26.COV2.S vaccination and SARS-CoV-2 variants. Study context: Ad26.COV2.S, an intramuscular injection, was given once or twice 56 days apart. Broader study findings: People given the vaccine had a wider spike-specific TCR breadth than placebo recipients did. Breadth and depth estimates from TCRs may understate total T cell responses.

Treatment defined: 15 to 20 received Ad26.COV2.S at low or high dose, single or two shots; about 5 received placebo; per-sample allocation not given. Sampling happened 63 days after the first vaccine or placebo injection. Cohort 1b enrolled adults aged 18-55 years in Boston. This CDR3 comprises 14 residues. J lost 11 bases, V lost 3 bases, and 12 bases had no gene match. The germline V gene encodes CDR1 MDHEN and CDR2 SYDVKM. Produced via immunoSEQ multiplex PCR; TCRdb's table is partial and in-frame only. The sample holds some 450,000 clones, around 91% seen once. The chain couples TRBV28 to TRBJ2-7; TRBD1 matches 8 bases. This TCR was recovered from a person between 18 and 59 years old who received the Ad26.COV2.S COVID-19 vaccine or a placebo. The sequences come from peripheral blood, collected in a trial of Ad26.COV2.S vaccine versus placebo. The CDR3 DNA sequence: TGTGCCAGCAGTTTGGGGCAGGGGGCCCGGTGGAAGTACTTC. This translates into CASSLGQGARWKYF. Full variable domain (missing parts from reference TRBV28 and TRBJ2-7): DVKVTQSSRYLVKRTGEKVFLECVQDMDHENMFWYRQDPGLGLRLIYFSYDVKMKEKGDIPEGYSVSREKKERFSLILESASTNQTSMYLCASSLGQGARWKYFGPGTRLTVT.